The clone carrying this TCR beta chain was seen ten or more times. Time point indicated: patch test 2, 6 weeks after DPC sensitization. Treatment denoted: therapeutic diphenylcyclopropenone sensitization with weekly scalp DPC. TCRdb re-analysed the RACE reads in MiXCR, keeping a single row per CDR3 protein. The repertoire holds approximately 89,000 distinct CDR3 sequences, with roughly 10% as singletons. The data were obtained in a study of human T cells and chemical hapten exposure. The TCR sequence derives from a woman in her thirties with alopecia areata. Some clones in this sample may be carry-over from other donors' samples. The sample was whole blood, taken in connection with sensitization to the hapten diphenylcyclopropenone (DPC).

The CDR3 region is CSVERGAGEAFF. CDR3 in DNA: TGCAGCGTTGAACGGGGGGCCGGTGAAGCTTTCTTT. The chain combines TRBV29-1 with TRBJ1-1; possible D gene TRBD1, 6 bases. The V gene's germline CDR1 is SQVTM and CDR2 ANQGSEA. There are 12 residues in the CDR3. Trimming took 2 bases from V and 7 from J, leaving 11 bases between them. The whole variable domain, remainder taken from reference TRBV29-1 and TRBJ1-1, is SAVISQKPSRDICQRGTSLTIQCQVDSQVTMMFWYRQQPGQSLTLIATANQGSEATYESGFVIDKFPISRPNLTFSTLTVSNMSPEDSSIYLCSVERGAGEAFFGQGTRLTVV.